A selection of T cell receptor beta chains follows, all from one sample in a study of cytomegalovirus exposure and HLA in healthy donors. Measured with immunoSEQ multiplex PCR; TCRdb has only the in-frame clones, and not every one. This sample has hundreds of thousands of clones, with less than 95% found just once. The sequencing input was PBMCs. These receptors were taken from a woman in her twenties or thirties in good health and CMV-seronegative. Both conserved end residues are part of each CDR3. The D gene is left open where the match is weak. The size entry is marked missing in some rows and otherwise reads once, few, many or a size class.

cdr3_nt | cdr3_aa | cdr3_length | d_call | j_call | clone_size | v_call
TGTGCCAGCAGCCCCATACAGGGAGGCACTGAAGCTTTCTTT | CASSPIQGGTEAFF | 14 | NA | TRBJ1-1 | NA | TRBV5-4
TGTGCCAGCACCGGTTTGATGAACACTGAAGCTTTCTTT | CASTGLMNTEAFF | 13 | NA | TRBJ1-1 | NA | TRBV27
TGTGCCAGCAGTTCCCGTCTTACAGGGTGGCCTCGCGAGCAGTACTTC | CASSSRLTGWPREQYF | 16 | NA | TRBJ2-7 | NA | TRBV28
TGTGCCAGCAGCTTAGCTGCCAGGGGAGAGACCCAGTACTTC | CASSLAARGETQYF | 14 | NA | TRBJ2-5 | NA | TRBV7-8
TGTGCCAGCAGTGCCGTAGCGGGGCCATACAATGAGCAGTTCTTC | CASSAVAGPYNEQFF | 15 | TRBD2 | TRBJ2-1 | NA | TRBV28
TGCGCCAGCAGCCCAGGGACAGAAGAGACCCAGTACTTC | CASSPGTEETQYF | 13 | TRBD1 | TRBJ2-5 | NA | TRBV5-1
TGTGCCAGCAGCTGGGACGGCTACACCGGGGAGCTGTTTTTT | CASSWDGYTGELFF | 14 | NA | TRBJ2-2 | NA | TRBV7-3
TGTGCCAGCAGCTACGCGGGGAATACTGAAGCTTTCTTT | CASSYAGNTEAFF | 13 | NA | TRBJ1-1 | NA | TRBV6-1
TGTGCCAGCAGTTTGACAGTAAATCAGCCCCAGCATTTT | CASSLTVNQPQHF | 13 | NA | TRBJ1-5 | NA | TRBV27
TGCGCCAGCAGCCAAGATCTTTTCCCCAGTCCAGACGGTCCCTACGAGCAGTACTTC | CASSQDLFPSPDGPYEQYF | 19 | NA | TRBJ2-7 | NA | TRBV4-3
TGCGCCAGCAGCCTCGGGACTCCGCTATACAATGAGCAGTTCTTC | CASSLGTPLYNEQFF | 15 | NA | TRBJ2-1 | NA | TRBV5-1
TGCAGCGTTGGGACTAGCGGGGGTAACAATGAGCAGTTCTTC | CSVGTSGGNNEQFF | 14 | TRBD2 | TRBJ2-1 | NA | TRBV29-1
TGTGCCAGCAGCTCGCTTAATCGCTACACCTTC | CASSSLNRYTF | 11 | NA | TRBJ1-2 | NA | TRBV7-2
TGTGCCAGCGGTGGACGGATGAACACTGAAGCTTTCTTT | CASGGRMNTEAFF | 13 | NA | TRBJ1-1 | NA | TRBV7-9
TGTGCCTGGATGACCGGGACAGGCAATCAGCCCCAGCATTTT | CAWMTGTGNQPQHF | 14 | TRBD1 | TRBJ1-5 | few | TRBV30
TGTGCCAGCAGAACAGGGAACACCGGGGAGCTGTTTTTT | CASRTGNTGELFF | 13 | NA | TRBJ2-2 | NA | TRBV28
TGTGCCAGCAGCGCTACAGGGATGGGCGGGGAGCTGTTTTTT | CASSATGMGGELFF | 14 | NA | TRBJ2-2 | NA | TRBV9
TGTGCCAGTAGCGCGGGGACAGGGGAAGTGCAGTACTTC | CASSAGTGEVQYF | 13 | TRBD1 | TRBJ2-7 | NA | TRBV19
TGTGCCAGCAGCAAGGGACTAGCCCGAGGGGCCACCTACGAGCAGTACTTC | CASSKGLARGATYEQYF | 17 | TRBD2 | TRBJ2-7 | NA | TRBV5-4
TGTGCCAGCAGTTTACTCGGGGGCGCCTACGAGCAGTACTTC | CASSLLGGAYEQYF | 14 | NA | TRBJ2-7 | NA | TRBV27
TGTGCCAGTAGTACAACTAGCGGGGGCTCCTACGAGCAGTACTTC | CASSTTSGGSYEQYF | 15 | TRBD2 | TRBJ2-7 | NA | TRBV19
TGCGCCAGCAGCTCAACTGGGAACCCGAGCTCCTACGAGCAGTACTTC | CASSSTGNPSSYEQYF | 16 | NA | TRBJ2-7 | NA | TRBV5-1